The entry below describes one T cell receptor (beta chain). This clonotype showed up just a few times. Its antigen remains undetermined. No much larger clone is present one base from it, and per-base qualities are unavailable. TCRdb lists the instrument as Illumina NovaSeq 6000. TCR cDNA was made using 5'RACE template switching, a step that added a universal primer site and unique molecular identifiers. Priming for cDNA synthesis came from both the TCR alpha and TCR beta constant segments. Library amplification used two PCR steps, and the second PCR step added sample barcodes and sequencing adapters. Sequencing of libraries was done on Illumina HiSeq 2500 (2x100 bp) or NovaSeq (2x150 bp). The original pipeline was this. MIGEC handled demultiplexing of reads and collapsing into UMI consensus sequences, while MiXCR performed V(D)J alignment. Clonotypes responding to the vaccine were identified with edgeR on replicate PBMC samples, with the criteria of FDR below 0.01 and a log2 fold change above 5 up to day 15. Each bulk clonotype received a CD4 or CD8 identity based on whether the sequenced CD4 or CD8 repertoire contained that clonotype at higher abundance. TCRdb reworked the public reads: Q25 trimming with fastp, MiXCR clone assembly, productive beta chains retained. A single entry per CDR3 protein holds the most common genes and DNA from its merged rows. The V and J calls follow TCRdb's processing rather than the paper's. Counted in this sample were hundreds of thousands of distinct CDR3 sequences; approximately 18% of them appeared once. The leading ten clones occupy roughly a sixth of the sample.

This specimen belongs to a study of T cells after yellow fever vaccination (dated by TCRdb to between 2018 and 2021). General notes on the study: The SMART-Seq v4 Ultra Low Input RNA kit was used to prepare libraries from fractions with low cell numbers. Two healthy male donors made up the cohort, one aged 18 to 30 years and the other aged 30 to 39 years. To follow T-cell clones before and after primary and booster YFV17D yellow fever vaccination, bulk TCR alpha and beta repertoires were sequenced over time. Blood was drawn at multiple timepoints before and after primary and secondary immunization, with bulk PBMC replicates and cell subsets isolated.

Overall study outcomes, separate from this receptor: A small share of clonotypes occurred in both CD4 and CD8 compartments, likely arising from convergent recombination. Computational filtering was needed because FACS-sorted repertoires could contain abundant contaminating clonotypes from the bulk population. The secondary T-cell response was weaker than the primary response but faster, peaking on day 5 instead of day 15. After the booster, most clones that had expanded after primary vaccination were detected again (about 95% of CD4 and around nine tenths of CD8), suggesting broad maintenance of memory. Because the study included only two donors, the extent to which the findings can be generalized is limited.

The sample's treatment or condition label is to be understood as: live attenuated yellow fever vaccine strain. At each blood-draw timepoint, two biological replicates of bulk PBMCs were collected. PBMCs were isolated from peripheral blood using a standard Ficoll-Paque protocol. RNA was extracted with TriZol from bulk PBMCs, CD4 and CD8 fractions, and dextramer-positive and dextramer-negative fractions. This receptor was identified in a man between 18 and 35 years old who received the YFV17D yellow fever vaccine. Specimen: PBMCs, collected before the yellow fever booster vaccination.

The sequenced DNA: TGCAGTGCTAGAGACCCCCAGCGGGGGCCCTACAATGAGCAGTTCTTC. This translates into CSARDPQRGPYNEQFF. The chain links TRBV20-1 with TRBJ2-1, with TRBD2 identical over 8 junction bases. The germline V gene (reference sequence) gives CDR1 as DFQATT and CDR2 as SNEGSKA. The CDR3 spans 16 residues, from the cysteine through the phenylalanine. The DNA shown is the 48-base CDR3, in frame from base 1. Trimmed from V: 0 bases; trimmed from J: 2 bases; junction bases lacking a gene match: 6.